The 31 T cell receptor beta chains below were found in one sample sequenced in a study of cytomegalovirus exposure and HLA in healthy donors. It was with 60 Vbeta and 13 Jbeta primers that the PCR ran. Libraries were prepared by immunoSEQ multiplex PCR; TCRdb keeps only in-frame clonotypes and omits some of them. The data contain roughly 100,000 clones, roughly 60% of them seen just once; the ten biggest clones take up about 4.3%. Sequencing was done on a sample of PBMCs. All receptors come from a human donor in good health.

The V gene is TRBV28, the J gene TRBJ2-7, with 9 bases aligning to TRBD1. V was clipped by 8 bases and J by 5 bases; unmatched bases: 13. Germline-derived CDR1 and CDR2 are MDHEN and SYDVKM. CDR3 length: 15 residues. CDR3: CASDEPGQGRHEQYF. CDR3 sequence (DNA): TGTGCCAGCGACGAGCCCGGACAGGGGCGGCACGAGCAGTACTTC.

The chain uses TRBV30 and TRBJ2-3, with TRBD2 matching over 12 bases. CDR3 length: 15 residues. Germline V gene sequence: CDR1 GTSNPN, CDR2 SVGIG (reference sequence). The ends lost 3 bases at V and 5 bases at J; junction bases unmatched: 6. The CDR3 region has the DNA TGTGCCTGGAGCAGGCTAGCGGGAGGGGGAGATACGCAGTATTTT. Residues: CAWSRLAGGGDTQYF.

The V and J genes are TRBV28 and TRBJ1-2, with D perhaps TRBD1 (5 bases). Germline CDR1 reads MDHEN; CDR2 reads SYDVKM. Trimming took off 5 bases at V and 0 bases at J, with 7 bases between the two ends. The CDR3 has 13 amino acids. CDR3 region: CASSMDTNYGYTF. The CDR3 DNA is TGTGCCAGCAGTATGGACACTAACTATGGCTACACCTTC.

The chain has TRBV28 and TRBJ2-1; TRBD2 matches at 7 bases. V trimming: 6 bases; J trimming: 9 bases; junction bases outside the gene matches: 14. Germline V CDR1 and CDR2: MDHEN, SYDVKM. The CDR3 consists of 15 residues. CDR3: CASSRDYHLRSEQFF. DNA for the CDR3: TGTGCCAGCAGCAGGGACTACCACCTCAGGAGTGAGCAGTTCTTC.

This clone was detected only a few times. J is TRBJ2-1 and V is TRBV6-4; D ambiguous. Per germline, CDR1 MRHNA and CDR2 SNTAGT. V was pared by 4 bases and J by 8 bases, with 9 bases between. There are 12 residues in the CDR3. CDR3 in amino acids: CASSVSVDEQFF. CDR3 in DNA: TGTGCCAGCAGTGTTAGTGTCGATGAGCAGTTCTTC.

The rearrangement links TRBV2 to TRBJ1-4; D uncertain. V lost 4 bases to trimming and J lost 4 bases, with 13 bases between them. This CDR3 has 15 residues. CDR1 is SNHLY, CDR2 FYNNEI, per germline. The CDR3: CASSARRGNNEKLFF. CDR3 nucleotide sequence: TGTGCCAGCAGTGCCCGGCGGGGTAATAATGAAAAACTGTTTTTT.

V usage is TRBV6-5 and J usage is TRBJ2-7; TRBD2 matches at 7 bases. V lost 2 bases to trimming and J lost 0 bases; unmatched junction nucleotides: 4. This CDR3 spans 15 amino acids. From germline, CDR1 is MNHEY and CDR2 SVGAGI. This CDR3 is CASSYLAESSYEQYF. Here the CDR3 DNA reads TGTGCCAGCAGTTACCTAGCGGAGAGCTCCTACGAGCAGTACTTC.

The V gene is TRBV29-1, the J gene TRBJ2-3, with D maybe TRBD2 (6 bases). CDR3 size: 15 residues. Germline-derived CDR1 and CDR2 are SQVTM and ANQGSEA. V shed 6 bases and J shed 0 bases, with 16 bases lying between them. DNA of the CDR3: TGCAGCGTCGTCGGGACTTTGTCTAGCACAGATACGCAGTATTTT. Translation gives CSVVGTLSSTDTQYF.

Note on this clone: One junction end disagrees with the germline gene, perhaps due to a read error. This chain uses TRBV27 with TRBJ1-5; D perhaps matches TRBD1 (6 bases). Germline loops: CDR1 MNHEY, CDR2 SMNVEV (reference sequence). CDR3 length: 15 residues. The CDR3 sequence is CASRGDTLSNQPRHF. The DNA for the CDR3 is TGTGCCAGCAGGGGGGACACTCTTAGCAATCAGCCCCGGCATTTT.

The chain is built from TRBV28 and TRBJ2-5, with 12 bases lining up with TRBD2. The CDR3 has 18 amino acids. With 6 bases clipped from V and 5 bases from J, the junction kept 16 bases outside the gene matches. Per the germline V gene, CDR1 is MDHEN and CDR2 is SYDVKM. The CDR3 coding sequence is TGTGCCAGCAGCAAAGGACTAGCGGGACCCACAACAAGGGAGACCCAGTACTTC. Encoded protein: CASSKGLAGPTTRETQYF.

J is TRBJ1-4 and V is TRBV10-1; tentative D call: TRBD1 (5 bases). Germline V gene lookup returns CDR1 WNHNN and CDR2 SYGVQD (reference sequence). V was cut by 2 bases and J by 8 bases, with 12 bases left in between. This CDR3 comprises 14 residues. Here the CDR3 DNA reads TGCGCCAGCAGTGAGAGGGGCGACGGGGAAAAACTGTTTTTT. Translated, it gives CASSERGDGEKLFF.

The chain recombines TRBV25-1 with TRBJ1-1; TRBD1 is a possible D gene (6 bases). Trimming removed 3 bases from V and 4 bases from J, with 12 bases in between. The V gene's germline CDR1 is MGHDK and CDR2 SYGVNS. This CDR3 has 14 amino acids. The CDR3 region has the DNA TGTGCCAGCAGTGAGGGGGCTCGGAGCACTGAAGCTTTCTTT. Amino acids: CASSEGARSTEAFF.

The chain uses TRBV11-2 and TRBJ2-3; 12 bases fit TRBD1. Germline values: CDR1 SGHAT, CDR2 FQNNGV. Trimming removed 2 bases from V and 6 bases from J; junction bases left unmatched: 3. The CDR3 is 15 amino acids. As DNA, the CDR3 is TGTGCCAGCAGCTTACGGGACAGGGGGCATGATACGCAGTATTTT. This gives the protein CASSLRDRGHDTQYF.

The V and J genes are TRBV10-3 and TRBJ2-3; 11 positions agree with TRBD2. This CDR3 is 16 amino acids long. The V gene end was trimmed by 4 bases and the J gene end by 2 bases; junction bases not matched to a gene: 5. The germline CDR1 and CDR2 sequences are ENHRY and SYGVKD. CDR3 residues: CAISVGTSGFTDTQYF. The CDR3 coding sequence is TGTGCCATCAGTGTCGGGACTAGCGGTTTCACAGATACGCAGTATTTT.

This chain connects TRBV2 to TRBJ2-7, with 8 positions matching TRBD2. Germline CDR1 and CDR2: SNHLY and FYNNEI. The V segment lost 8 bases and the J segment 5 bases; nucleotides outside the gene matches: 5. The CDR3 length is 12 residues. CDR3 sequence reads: CASGGGGHEQYF. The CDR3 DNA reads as TGTGCCAGCGGCGGCGGGGGGCACGAGCAGTACTTC.

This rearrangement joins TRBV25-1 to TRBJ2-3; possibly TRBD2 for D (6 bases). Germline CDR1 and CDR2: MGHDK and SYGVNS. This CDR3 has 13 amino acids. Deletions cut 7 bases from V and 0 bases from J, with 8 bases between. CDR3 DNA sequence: TGTGCCAGCACAGGGACTAGCACAGATACGCAGTATTTT. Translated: CASTGTSTDTQYF.

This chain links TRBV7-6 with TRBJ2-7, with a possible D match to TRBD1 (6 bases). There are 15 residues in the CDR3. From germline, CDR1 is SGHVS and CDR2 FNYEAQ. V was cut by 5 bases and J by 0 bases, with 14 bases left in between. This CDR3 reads CASSAEGVSSYEQYF. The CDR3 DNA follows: TGTGCCAGCAGCGCCGAGGGGGTAAGCTCCTACGAGCAGTACTTC.

The CDR3 bases are TGTGCCAGCAGCTTGGCGAGGGCAGGCGGCTCCTACAATGAGCAGTTCTTC. Its translation is CASSLARAGGSYNEQFF. The J gene is TRBJ2-1, the V gene TRBV5-6; a possible D gene is TRBD2 (5 bases). Germline V gene sequence: CDR1 SGHDT, CDR2 YYEEEE. Deletions cut 0 bases from V and 0 bases from J, with 13 bases between. The CDR3 runs 17 residues.

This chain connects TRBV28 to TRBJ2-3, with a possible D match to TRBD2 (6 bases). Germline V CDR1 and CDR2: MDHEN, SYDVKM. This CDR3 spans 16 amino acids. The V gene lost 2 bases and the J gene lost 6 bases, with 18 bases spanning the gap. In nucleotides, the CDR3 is TGTGCCAGCAGTTTACAGGCCGGGCCAGGGAGGGATACGCAGTATTTT. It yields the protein CASSLQAGPGRDTQYF.

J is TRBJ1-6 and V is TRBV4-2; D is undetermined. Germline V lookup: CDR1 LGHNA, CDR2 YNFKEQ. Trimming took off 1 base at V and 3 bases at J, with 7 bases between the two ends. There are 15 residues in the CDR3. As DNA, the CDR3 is TGTGCCAGCAGCCAAGGACGAGGCTATAATTCACCCCTCCACTTT. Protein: CASSQGRGYNSPLHF.

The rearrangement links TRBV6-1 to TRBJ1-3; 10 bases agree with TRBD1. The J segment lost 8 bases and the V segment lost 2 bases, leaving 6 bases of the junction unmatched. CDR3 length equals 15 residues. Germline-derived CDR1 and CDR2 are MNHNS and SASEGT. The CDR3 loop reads CASSEPTGGGYTIYF. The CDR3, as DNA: TGTGCCAGCAGTGAACCGACAGGGGGCGGGTACACCATATATTTT.

CDR3 bases: TGCAGCGTCGCCGAACAGGGGTTGAAGCCCCAGCATTTT. This encodes CSVAEQGLKPQHF. The chain joins TRBV29-1 to TRBJ1-5, with 7 bases aligning to TRBD1. Germline assignment: CDR1 SQVTM and CDR2 ANQGSEA. CDR3 length equals 13 residues. Trimming cost V 6 bases and J 8 bases; bases outside gene matches: 10. Using reference TRBV29-1 and TRBJ1-5 for the parts outside the CDR3, the full variable domain is SAVISQKPSRDICQRGTSLTIQCQVDSQVTMMFWYRQQPGQSLTLIATANQGSEATYESGFVIDKFPISRPNLTFSTLTVSNMSPEDSSIYLCSVAEQGLKPQHFGDGTRLSIL.

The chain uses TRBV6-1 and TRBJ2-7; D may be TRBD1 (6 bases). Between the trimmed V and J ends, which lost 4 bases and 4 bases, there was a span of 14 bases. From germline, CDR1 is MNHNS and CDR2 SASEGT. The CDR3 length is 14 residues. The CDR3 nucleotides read TGTGCCAGCAGTGCGACAGGACTCTCATACGAGCAGTACTTC. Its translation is CASSATGLSYEQYF.

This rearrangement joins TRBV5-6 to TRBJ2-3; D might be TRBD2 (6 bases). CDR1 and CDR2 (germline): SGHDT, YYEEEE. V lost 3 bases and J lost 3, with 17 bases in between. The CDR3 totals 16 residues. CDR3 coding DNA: TGTGCCAGCAGCTCCCTCGTAGCGGTGACGACAGATACGCAGTATTTT. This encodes CASSSLVAVTTDTQYF.

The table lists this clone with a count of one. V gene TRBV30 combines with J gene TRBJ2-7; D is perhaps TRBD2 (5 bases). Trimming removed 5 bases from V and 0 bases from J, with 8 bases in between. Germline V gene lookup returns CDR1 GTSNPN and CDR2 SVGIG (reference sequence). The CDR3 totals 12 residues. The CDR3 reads CAWARASYEQYF. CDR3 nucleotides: TGTGCCTGGGCGAGGGCCTCCTACGAGCAGTACTTC.

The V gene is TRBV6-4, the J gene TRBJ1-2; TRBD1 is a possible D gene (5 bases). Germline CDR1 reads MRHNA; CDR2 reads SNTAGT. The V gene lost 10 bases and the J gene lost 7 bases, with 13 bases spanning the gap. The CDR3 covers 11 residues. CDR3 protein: CATWGGAGYTF. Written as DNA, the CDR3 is TGTGCCACCTGGGGGGGTGCTGGCTACACCTTC.

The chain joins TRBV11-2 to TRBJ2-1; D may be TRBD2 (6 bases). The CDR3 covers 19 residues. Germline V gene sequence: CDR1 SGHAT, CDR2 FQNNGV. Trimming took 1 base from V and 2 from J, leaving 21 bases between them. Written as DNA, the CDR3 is TGTGCCAGCAGCTTAGTAGGTAGCGGACCGAGCCGGACCTACAATGAGCAGTTCTTC. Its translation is CASSLVGSGPSRTYNEQFF.

The CDR3 spells CASSPLDRITHGYTF. CDR3 bases: TGTGCCAGCAGTCCTTTAGACAGGATCACTCACGGCTACACCTTC. The J gene is TRBJ1-2, the V gene TRBV27, with D maybe TRBD1 (6 bases). The V end was cut by 5 bases, the J end by 8 bases, with 21 bases between. This CDR3 spans 15 amino acids. CDR1 and CDR2 (germline): MNHEY, SMNVEV (reference sequence).

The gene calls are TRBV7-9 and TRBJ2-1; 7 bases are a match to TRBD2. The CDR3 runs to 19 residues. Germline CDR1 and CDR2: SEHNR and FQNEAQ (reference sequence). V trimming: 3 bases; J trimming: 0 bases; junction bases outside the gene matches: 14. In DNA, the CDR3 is TGTGCCAGCAGCTTGGATTGGGGGGAGGGGCGAAGCTCCTACAATGAGCAGTTCTTC. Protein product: CASSLDWGEGRSSYNEQFF.

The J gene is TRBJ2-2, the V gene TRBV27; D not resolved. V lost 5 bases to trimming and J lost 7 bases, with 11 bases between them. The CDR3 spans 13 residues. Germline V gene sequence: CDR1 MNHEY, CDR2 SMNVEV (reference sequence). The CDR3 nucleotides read TGTGCCAGCAGTCCCTCTCCGGGCGGGGAGCTGTTTTTT. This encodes CASSPSPGGELFF.

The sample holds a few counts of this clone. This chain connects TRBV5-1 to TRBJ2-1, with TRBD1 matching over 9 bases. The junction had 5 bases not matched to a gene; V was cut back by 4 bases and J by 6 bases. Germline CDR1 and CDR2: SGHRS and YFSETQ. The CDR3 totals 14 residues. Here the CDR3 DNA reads TGCGCCAGCAGCCCCGGGACAGGGTTCAATGAGCAGTTCTTC. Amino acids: CASSPGTGFNEQFF.